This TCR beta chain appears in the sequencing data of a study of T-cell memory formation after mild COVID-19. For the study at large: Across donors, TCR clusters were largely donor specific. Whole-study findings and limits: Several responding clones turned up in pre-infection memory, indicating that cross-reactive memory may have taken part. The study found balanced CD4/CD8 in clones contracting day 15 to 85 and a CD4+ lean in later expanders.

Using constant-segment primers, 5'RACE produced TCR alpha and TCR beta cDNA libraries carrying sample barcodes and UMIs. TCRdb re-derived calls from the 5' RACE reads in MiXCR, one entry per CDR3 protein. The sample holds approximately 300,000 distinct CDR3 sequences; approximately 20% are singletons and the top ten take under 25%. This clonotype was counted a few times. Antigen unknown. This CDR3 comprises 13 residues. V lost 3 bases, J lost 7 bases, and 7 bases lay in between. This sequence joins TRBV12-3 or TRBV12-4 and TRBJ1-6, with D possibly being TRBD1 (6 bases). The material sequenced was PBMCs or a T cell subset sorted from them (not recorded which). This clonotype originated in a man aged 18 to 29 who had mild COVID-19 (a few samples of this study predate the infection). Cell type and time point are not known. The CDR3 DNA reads TGTGCCAGCAGTTTCCAGGGGAATTCACCCCTCCACTTT. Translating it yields CASSFQGNSPLHF.